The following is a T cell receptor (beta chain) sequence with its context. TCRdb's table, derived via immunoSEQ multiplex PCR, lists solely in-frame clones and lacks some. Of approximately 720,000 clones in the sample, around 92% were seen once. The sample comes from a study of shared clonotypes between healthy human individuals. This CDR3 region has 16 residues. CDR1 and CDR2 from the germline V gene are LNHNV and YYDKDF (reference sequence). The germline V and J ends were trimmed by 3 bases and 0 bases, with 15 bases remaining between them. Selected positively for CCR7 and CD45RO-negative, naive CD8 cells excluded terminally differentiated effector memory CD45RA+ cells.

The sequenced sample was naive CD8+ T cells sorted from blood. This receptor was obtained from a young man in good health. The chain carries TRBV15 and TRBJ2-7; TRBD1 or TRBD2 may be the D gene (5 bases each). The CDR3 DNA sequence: TGTGCCACCAGCAGGGTTGGGGGAGTTTCCTCCTACGAGCAGTACTTC. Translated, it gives CATSRVGGVSSYEQYF.